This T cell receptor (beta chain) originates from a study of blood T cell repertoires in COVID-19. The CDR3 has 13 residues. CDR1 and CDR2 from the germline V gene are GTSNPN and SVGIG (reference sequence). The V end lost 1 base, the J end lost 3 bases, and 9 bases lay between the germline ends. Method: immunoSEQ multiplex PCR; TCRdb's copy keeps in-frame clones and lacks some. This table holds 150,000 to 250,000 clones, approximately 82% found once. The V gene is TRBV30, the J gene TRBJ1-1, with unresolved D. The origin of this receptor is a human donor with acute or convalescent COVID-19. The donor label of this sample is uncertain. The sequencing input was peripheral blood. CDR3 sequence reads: CAWSASGDTEAFF. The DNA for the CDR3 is TGTGCCTGGAGTGCTTCTGGAGACACTGAAGCTTTCTTT. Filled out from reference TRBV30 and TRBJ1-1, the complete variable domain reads SQTIHQWPATLVQPVGSPLSLECTVEGTSNPNLYWYRQAAGRGLQLLFYSVGIGQISSEVPQNLSASRPQDRQFILSSKKLLLSDSGFYLCAWSASGDTEAFFGQGTRLTVV.